This TCR beta chain comes out of a study of regulatory T cells in long-lasting Graves disease. Sample time point: newly diagnosed GD, antithyroid drugs for less than 3 months. Scientists built the TCR library using RNA that was extracted from PBMCs. CDR3 regions were amplified by Arm-PCR using iRepertoire HTBI primers to build TCR beta libraries. One entry per CDR3 protein, called by TCRdb with MiXCR from the multiplex PCR reads. The table shows over 350,000 distinct CDR3 sequences, with approximately 14% occurring only once. Germline loops: CDR1 SGDLS, CDR2 YYNGEE. With V trimmed by 2 bases and J by 8 bases, 8 bases remained unmatched. CDR3 length equals 15 residues. These data also featured in a second study, about T cells in Graves' hyperthyroidism and ophthalmopathy.

The V and J genes are TRBV9 and TRBJ1-4; 8 bases fit TRBD1. The sample in question was peripheral blood mononuclear cells (PBMCs), obtained at new diagnosis, from a patient treated with antithyroid drugs. This sequence was found in a woman aged 45-60 years with Graves disease. CDR3 in amino acids: CASSVSGTGEEKLFF. The CDR3 DNA sequence: TGTGCCAGCAGCGTCTCCGGGACAGGCGAGGAAAAACTGTTTTTT.